These 8 T cell receptor beta chains were sequenced from one sample in a study of blood T cell repertoires in COVID-19. Measured with immunoSEQ multiplex PCR; TCRdb has only the in-frame clones, and not every one. In the table there are some 370,000 clones, roughly 90% of which are singletons. The source material was peripheral blood. The receptors derive from a man between 18 and 35 years old with active or convalescent COVID-19.

This sequence joins TRBV4-3 and TRBJ1-6; tentatively, D is TRBD1 (6 bases). In germline, CDR1 is LGHNA, CDR2 YSLEER. Trimming left V 2 bases short and J 10 bases short, with 12 bases between. The CDR3 totals 14 residues. The CDR3 is CASSQRTGMSPLHF. The CDR3 nucleotides read TGCGCCAGCAGCCAACGCACAGGGATGTCACCCCTCCACTTT.

The rearrangement uses TRBV7-9 and TRBJ1-1; 10 bases align to TRBD1. The CDR3 has 14 amino acids. Germline CDR1 is SEHNR and CDR2 is FQNEAQ (reference sequence). V lost 2 bases to trimming and J lost 10 bases; unmatched junction nucleotides: 7. The CDR3 DNA reads as TGTGCCAGCAGCTTAAGGACAGGGGGGGAAGGAGCTTTCTTT. This translates into CASSLRTGGEGAFF.

In its sample, this clone was seen once. The chain is built from TRBV7-3 and TRBJ2-2; no definite D call. Germline loops: CDR1 SGHTA, CDR2 FQGTGA. This CDR3 contains 13 residues. Trimming took off 2 bases at V and 7 bases at J, with 8 bases between the two ends. The CDR3 protein is CASSLESYGELFF. In DNA form, the CDR3 reads TGTGCCAGCAGCTTAGAGAGTTACGGGGAGCTGTTTTTT.

As to this clone: Other DNA sequences in this specimen translate into the identical CDR3. The gene calls are TRBV18 and TRBJ2-7; no reliable D call. V was cut by 3 bases and J by 1 base, with 10 bases left in between. The CDR3 length is 14 residues. Germline V lookup: CDR1 KGHSH, CDR2 LQKENI. The DNA of the CDR3 is TGTGCCAGCTCACCTCACAGAGATTCCTACGAGCAGTACTTC. It translates to CASSPHRDSYEQYF. Full variable domain (outside the CDR3, taken from reference TRBV18 and TRBJ2-7): NAGVMQNPRHLVRRRGQEARLRCSPMKGHSHVYWYRQLPEEGLKFMVYLQKENIIDESGMPKERFSAEFPKEGPSILRIQQVVRGDSAAYFCASSPHRDSYEQYFGPGTRLTVT.

The genes are TRBV7-9 and TRBJ2-1; the D gene is possibly TRBD1 (5 bases). Germline loops: CDR1 SEHNR, CDR2 FQNEAQ (reference sequence). V was shortened by 2 bases and J by 10 bases, with 15 bases between the two germline ends. The CDR3 is 14 residues long. DNA for the CDR3: TGTGCCAGCAGCTTACCTGGTCAGGGTGTCGAGCAGTTCTTC. Amino acids: CASSLPGQGVEQFF.

The chain employs TRBV2 and TRBJ1-3, with a weak D call TRBD1 (5 bases). CDR1 is SNHLY and CDR2 is FYNNEI in the germline V gene. V was shortened by 6 bases and J by 3 bases, with 9 bases between the two germline ends. This CDR3 spans 13 amino acids. The CDR3 sequence: CASRQGRGNTIYF. The CDR3 DNA reads as TGTGCCAGCAGGCAGGGTCGTGGAAACACCATATATTTT.

The chain links TRBV3-1 (or the pseudogene TRBV3-2) to TRBJ2-5; TRBD2 matches 9 bases. The CDR3 is made up of 17 amino acids. V shed 4 bases, J shed 5 bases, and the junction held 14 bases outside the gene matches. Germline lookup yields CDR1 LGHDT and CDR2 YNNKEL (reference sequence). In DNA, the CDR3 is TGTGCCAGCAGCCCTACTCCCGGGACTAGCTTCGGGGAGACCCAGTACTTC. Translation gives CASSPTPGTSFGETQYF.

The chain uses TRBV27 and TRBJ2-1, with 9 bases fitting TRBD2. The CDR3 extends over 15 amino acids. V shed 11 bases and J 3 bases; nucleotides not matched to a gene: 11. The V gene's germline CDR1 is MNHEY and CDR2 SMNVEV (reference sequence). CDR3 amino acids: CARTISGSLYNEQFF. Here the CDR3 DNA reads TGTGCCCGCACAATTAGCGGGAGCCTCTACAATGAGCAGTTCTTC.